The clone carrying this T cell receptor beta chain was counted ten times or more. The data are from a study of T-cell reconstitution after alpha-beta-depleted transplantation in children. Unique molecular identifiers were used to barcode this TCRbeta library. One entry per CDR3 protein results from TCRdb running MiXCR on the PCR reads. The sample shows roughly 500,000 distinct CDR3 sequences, approximately 10% of them seen only once. The CDR3 loop spans 15 amino acids. Germline V CDR1 and CDR2: SEHNR, FQNEAQ (reference sequence). V was clipped by 5 bases and J by 6 bases; unmatched bases: 10. The sequencing used PBMCs, collected before TCRalphabeta/CD19-depleted stem cell transplant. V and J are TRBV7-9 and TRBJ2-7; 10 positions agree with TRBD2. The TCR originated in a child aged 2-15 years with inherited bone marrow failure, due to receive a stem cell transplant. CDR3 residues: CASSRGASGSPEQYF. CDR3 bases: TGTGCCAGCAGCCGAGGGGCTAGCGGGAGCCCCGAGCAGTACTTC.